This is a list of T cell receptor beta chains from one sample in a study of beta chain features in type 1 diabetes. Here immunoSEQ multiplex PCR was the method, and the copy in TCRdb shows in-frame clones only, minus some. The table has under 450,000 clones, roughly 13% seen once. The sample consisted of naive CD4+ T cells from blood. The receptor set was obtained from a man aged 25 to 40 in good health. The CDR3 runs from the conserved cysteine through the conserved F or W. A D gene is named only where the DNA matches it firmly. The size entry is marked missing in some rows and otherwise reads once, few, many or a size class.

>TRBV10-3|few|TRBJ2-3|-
TGTGCCATCAGTATACAGCCCACAGATACGCAGTATTTT
CAISIQPTDTQYF
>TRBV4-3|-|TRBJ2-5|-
TGCGCCAGCAGCCAAGATGTAGGTGTGGAGACCCAGTACTTC
CASSQDVGVETQYF
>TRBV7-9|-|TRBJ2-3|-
TGTGCCAGCAGCACGCACACAGATACGCAGTATTTT
CASSTHTDTQYF
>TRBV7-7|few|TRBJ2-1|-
TGTGCTAGCAGCCGCACAGAGAGGGCTGAGCAGTTCTTC
CASSRTERAEQFF
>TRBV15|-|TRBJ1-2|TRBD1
TGTGCCACCAGCAGAGTCAGGGACAGCTTCTATGGCTACACCTTC
CATSRVRDSFYGYTF
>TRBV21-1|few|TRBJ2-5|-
TGTGCCAGCAGCAAAGCGCCCCTAGCGGGGGGTTATCAAGAGACCCAGTACTTC
CASSKAPLAGGYQETQYF
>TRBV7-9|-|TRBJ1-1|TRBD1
TGTGCCAGCAGCTTAAGCCCAGGGGACAGGGCCACTGAAGCTTTCTTT
CASSLSPGDRATEAFF
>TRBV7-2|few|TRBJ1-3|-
TGTGCCAGCAGCTTAGCGGGAACAGTAGTTACTGGAAACACCATATATTTT
CASSLAGTVVTGNTIYF
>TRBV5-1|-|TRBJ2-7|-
TGCGCCAGCAGCGAGGGCCCCGAGCAGTACTTC
CASSEGPEQYF
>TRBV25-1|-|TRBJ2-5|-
TGTGCCAGCAGTGAATATATCGGAGAGACCCAGTACTTC
CASSEYIGETQYF
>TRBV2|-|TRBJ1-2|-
TGTGCCAGCACCAGACAGATAAACTATGGCTACACCTTC
CASTRQINYGYTF
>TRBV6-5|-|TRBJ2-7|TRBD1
TGTGCCAGCAGTTACTCAACGGGGACAGTCTACGAGCAGTACTTC
CASSYSTGTVYEQYF
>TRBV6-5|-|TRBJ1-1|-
TGTGCCAGCAGTTACTCGAGAGCAGCCTATACCGCTGAAGCTTTCTTT
CASSYSRAAYTAEAFF
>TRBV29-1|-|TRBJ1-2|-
TGCAGCGGAGGGGGTTTAACCTTC
CSGGGLTF
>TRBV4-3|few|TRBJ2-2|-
TGCGCCAGCAGCCACCCCTTGCGGGATGACAGGGGGGAGCTGTTTTTT
CASSHPLRDDRGELFF
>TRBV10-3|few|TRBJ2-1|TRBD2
TGTGCCTTCAAGACTAGCGGGAGCTACAATGAGCAGTTCTTC
CAFKTSGSYNEQFF
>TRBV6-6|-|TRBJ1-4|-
TGTGCCAGCAGGGGCACAACAGGTGAAAAACTGTTTTTT
CASRGTTGEKLFF
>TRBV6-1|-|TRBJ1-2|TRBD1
TGTGCCAGCAGTGAGTTTTTTGGACAGGCAGATGGCTACACCTTC
CASSEFFGQADGYTF
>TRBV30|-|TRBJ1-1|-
TGTGCCTGGAGAGCAAGATGGGTTGGGGACACTGAAGCTTTCTTT
CAWRARWVGDTEAFF
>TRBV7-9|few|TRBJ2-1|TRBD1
TGTGCCAGCAGCTTCCCCTCGTGGGTACAGGGGGCGCGGGATGAGCAGTTCTTC
CASSFPSWVQGARDEQFF
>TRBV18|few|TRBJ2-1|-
TGTGCCAGCTCACCCCTGGGGCTAGTAGGTGAGCAGTTCTTC
CASSPLGLVGEQFF
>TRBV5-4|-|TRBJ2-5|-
TGTGCCAGCAGCTTGGCTGTGACGGGGGAGACCCAGTACTTC
CASSLAVTGETQYF